The 8 T cell receptor beta chains presented below share a single source sample, sequenced in a study of spatial heterogeneity in lung cancer. Time point noted: sample taken at primary tumor resection. TCRdb reanalysed the 5' RACE reads using MiXCR and keeps one entry per CDR3 protein. The sample has around 48,000 distinct CDR3 sequences; roughly 5.2% are singletons. The sequenced sample was PBMCs, obtained at surgery. The receptors shown here come from a male donor with early-stage non-small cell lung cancer.

At least ten counts were recorded for this clonotype. V is TRBV7-9 and J is TRBJ1-2, with 7 bases that match TRBD1. The CDR3 runs to 14 residues. Germline assignment: CDR1 SEHNR and CDR2 FQNEAQ (reference sequence). The V segment lost 10 bases and the J segment 2 bases; nucleotides outside the gene matches: 10. The CDR3 DNA reads as TGTGCCATAAAAAAGGGACAGTTCAACTATGGCTACACCTTC. Translation: CAIKKGQFNYGYTF.

This clonotype has more than one count but fewer than ten. The chain uses TRBV24-1 and TRBJ2-1; D is undetermined. With 1 base removed from V and 7 bases from J, the gap between germline ends came to 7 bases. This CDR3 has 13 residues. The germline CDR1 and CDR2 sequences are KGHDR and SFDVKD. The CDR3 DNA follows: TGTGCCACCAGTGATTTTTGGGGTAATGAGCAGTTCTTC. Protein product: CATSDFWGNEQFF.

This clonotype appeared many times. V gene TRBV7-8 combines with J gene TRBJ2-5, with D unresolved. Germline CDR1 and CDR2: SGHVS and FQNEAQ. Trimming cost V 5 bases and J 2 bases, with 9 bases left between them. The CDR3 is 13 residues long. Here the CDR3 reads CASSITLQETQYF. CDR3 DNA: TGTGCCAGCAGCATCACCCTGCAAGAGACCCAGTACTTC.

This clonotype was recorded at least ten times. DNA for the CDR3: TGTGCCATCAGTGACCGGGGCGGGGAGTTCAATGAGCAGTTCTTC. It translates to CAISDRGGEFNEQFF. The rearrangement links TRBV10-3 to TRBJ2-1, with a tentative D call TRBD2 (6 bases). Germline lookup yields CDR1 ENHRY and CDR2 SYGVKD. CDR3 length: 15 residues. With 3 bases removed from V and 6 bases from J, the gap between germline ends came to 15 bases.

The CDR3 region has the DNA TGTGCCAGCAGCTCCCTACCGCGGACAGGCGGTGACACTGAAGCTTTCTTT. It translates to CASSSLPRTGGDTEAFF. The J gene is TRBJ1-1, the V gene TRBV7-1; 7 bases agree with TRBD1. TRBV7-1 belongs to the ORF category, with a function that is uncertain. With 3 bases clipped from V and 3 bases from J, the junction kept 13 bases outside the gene matches. This CDR3 has 17 amino acids.

This clonotype was recorded many times. The chain carries TRBV20-1 and TRBJ2-3; 10 positions agree with TRBD2. Germline CDR1 reads DFQATT; CDR2 reads SNEGSKA (reference sequence). The CDR3 extends over 15 amino acids. The J segment lost 2 bases and the V segment lost 5 bases, leaving 7 bases of the junction unmatched. CDR3 residues: CSAGDSGRFTDTQYF. The CDR3 bases are TGCAGTGCTGGGGATAGCGGGAGGTTCACAGATACGCAGTATTTT.

This clonotype was seen a few times. The chain has TRBV5-6 and TRBJ2-3, with TRBD2 as a possible D gene (5 bases). Germline CDR1 reads SGHDT; CDR2 reads YYEEEE. V lost 4 bases and J 1 base, leaving 10 bases between the germline ends. CDR3 length: 14 amino acids. DNA of the CDR3: TGTGCCAGCAGCCGGAATAGCGGCACAGATACGCAGTATTTT. It yields the protein CASSRNSGTDTQYF.

The chain uses TRBV5-8 and TRBJ2-3; 9 nucleotides align to TRBD1. Germline V lookup: CDR1 SGHTS, CDR2 YDEGEE. V shed 4 bases and J 5 bases; nucleotides not matched to a gene: 11. The CDR3 contains 16 residues. The CDR3 is CASSQGTGILGDTQYF. In nucleotides, the CDR3 is TGTGCCAGCAGCCAAGGGACAGGGATCCTAGGAGATACGCAGTATTTT.